This record looks at one T cell receptor (beta chain) sequence and its context. The data were taken from a study of T cell changes during pregnancy in multiple sclerosis. Germline trimming cut 6 bases from V and 4 bases from J; bases unmatched to any gene: 9. There are 16 residues in the CDR3. The V gene's germline CDR1 is SNHLY and CDR2 FYNNEI. The method was immunoSEQ multiplex PCR; TCRdb's version includes in-frame clones alone and lacks a portion of them. The sample lists around 110,000 clones; about 90% were seen once. The material was peripheral blood, obtained after pregnancy. The TCR comes from a female donor with multiple sclerosis, enrolled in a pregnancy study. This sequence joins TRBV2 and TRBJ2-1; 10 bases line up with TRBD2. Here the CDR3 reads CASRFPGLAEYNEQFF. The CDR3 nucleotides read TGTGCCAGCAGGTTCCCTGGACTAGCGGAATACAATGAGCAGTTCTTC.